The TCR beta chain described here comes from a study of cytomegalovirus exposure and HLA in healthy donors. Across the whole study: Within an early data release were about 80 million unique TCRs drawn from HLA-typed donors. General observations from the study: HLA alleles were associated with 15,000 to 20,000 TCR beta sequences in a later analysis at 0.05 false discovery rate. CMV serostatus alone was available as immune exposure information.

Points on this clone: Antigen specificity is unknown.

13 Jbeta primers and 60 Vbeta primers were used for the PCR. This table comes from immunoSEQ multiplex PCR, and its TCRdb copy is limited to in-frame clones, with some not included. The table lists 120,000 to 150,000 clones, over 75% of them singletons. Unrecorded immune exposure was likely among donors, who were nominally healthy when sampled. Trimming took 5 bases from V and 3 from J; bases not matched to a gene: 9. Germline assignment: CDR1 LNHDA and CDR2 SQIVND (reference sequence). The CDR3 has 15 residues. V and J are TRBV19 and TRBJ1-1; 7 bases are shared with TRBD1. Sequenced material: PBMCs. This TCR came from a woman younger than 45 in good health and CMV-seronegative. The CDR3: CASSLEGRGDTEAFF. The CDR3 DNA follows: TGTGCCAGTAGTCTCGAAGGCAGGGGGGACACTGAAGCTTTCTTT.